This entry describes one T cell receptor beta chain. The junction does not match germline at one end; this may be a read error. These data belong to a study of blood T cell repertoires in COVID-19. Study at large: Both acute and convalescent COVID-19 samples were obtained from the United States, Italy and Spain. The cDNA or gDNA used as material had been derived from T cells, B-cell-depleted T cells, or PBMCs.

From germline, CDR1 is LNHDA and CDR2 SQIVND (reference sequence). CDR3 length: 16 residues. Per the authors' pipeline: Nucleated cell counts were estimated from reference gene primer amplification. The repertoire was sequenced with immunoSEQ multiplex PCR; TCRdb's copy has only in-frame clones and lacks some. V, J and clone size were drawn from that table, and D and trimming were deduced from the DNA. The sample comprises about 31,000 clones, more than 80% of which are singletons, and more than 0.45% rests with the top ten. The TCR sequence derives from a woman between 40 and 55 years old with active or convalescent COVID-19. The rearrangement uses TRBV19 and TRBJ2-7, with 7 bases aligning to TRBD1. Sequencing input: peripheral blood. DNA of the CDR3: TGTGCCAGTAGTATCCTTCTACAGGGGTCCTCCCACGAGCAGTACTTC. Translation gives CASSILLQGSSHEQYF.